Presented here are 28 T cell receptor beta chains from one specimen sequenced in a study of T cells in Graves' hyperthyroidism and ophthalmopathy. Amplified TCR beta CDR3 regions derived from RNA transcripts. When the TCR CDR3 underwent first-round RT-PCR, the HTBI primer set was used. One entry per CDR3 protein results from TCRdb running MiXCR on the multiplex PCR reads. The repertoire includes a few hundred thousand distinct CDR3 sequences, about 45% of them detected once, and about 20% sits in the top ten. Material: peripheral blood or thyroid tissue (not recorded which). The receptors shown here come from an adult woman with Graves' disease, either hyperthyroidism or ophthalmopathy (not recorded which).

CDR3 bases: TGCAGTGCTAGGGGGGGCTCGCTGAACACTGAAGCTTTCTTT. It specifies CSARGGSLNTEAFF. The V call is TRBV20-1, the J call TRBJ1-1; D might be TRBD1 (6 bases). CDR1 DFQATT and CDR2 SNEGSKA come from the germline V gene (reference sequence). V was pared by 3 bases and J by 0 bases, with 11 bases between. CDR3 length equals 14 residues.

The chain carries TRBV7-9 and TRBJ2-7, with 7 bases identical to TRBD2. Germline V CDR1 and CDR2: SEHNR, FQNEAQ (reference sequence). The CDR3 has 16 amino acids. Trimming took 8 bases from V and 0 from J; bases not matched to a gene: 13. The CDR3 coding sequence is TGTGCCAGCGGTTCTTATGGCCGGACTAGCTCCTACGAGCAGTACTTC. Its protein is CASGSYGRTSSYEQYF. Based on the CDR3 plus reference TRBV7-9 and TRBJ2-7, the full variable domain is DTGVSQNPRHKITKRGQNVTFRCDPISEHNRLYWYRQTLGQGPEFLTYFQNEAQLEKSRLLSDRFSAERPKGSFSTLEIQRTEQGDSAMYLCASGSYGRTSSYEQYFGPGTRLTVT.

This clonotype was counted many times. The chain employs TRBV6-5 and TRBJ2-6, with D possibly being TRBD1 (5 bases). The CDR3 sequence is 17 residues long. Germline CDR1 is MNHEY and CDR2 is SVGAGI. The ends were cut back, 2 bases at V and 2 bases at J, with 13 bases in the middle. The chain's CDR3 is CASSYGAGWTGANVLTF. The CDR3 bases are TGTGCCAGCAGTTACGGGGCAGGGTGGACTGGGGCCAACGTCCTGACTTTC.

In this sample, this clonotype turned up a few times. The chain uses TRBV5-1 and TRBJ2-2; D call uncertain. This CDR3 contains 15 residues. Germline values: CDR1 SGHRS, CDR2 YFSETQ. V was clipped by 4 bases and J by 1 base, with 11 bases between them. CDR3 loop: CASSTSSRNTGELFF. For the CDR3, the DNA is TGCGCCAGCAGCACCAGTAGCAGGAACACCGGGGAGCTGTTTTTT.

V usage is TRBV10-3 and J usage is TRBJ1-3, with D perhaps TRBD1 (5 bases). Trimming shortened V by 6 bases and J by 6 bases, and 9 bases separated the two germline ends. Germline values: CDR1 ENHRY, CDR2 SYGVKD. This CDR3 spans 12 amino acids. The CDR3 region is CAIRTDTNTIYF. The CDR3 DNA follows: TGTGCCATCAGGACAGACACAAACACCATATATTTT.

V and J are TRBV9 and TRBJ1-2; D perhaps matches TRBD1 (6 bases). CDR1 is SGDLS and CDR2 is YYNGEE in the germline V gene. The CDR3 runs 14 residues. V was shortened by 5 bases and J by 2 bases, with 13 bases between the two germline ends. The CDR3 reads CASSRTTGNYGYTF. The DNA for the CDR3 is TGTGCCAGCAGTCGAACCACAGGGAACTATGGCTACACCTTC.

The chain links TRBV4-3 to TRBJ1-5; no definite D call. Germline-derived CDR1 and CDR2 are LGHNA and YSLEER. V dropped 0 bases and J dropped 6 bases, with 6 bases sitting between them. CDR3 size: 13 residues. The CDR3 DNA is TGCGCCAGCAGCCAAGATACGCGTCAGCCCCAGCATTTT. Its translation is CASSQDTRQPQHF.

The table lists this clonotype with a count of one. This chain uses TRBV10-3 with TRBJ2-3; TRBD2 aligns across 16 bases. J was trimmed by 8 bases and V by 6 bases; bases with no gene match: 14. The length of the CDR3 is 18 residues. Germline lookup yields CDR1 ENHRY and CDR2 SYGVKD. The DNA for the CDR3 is TGTGCCATCAGCCCCGGGACTAGCGGGAGGGCCTCCCGAGGTACGCAGTATTTT. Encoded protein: CAISPGTSGRASRGTQYF.

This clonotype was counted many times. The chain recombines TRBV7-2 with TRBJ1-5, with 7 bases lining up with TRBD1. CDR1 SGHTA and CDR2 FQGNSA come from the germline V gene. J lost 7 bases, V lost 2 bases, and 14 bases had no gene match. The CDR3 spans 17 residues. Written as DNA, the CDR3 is TGTGCCAGCAGCTTATCCGTAAACAGGGGCAGAGAACAGCCCCAGCATTTT. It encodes CASSLSVNRGREQPQHF.

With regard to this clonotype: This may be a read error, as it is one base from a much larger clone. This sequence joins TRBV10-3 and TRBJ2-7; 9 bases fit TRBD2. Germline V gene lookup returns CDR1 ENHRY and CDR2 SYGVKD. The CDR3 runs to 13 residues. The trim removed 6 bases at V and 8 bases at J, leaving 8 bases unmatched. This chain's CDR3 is CAIRSSGSPQQYF. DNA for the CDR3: TGTGCCATCAGGAGTAGCGGGAGCCCTCAGCAGTACTTC.

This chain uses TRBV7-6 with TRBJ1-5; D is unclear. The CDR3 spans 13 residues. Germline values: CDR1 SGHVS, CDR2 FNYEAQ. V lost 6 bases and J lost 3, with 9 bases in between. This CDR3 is CASSKGINQPQHF. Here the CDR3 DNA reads TGTGCCAGCAGTAAAGGGATCAATCAGCCCCAGCATTTT.

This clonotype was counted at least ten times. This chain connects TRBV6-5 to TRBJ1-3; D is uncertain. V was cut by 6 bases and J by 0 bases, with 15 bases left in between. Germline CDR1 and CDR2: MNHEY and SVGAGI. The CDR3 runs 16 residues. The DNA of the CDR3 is TGTGCCAGCAGCTCACTCCGGGCCAACTCTGGAAACACCATATATTTT. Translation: CASSSLRANSGNTIYF.

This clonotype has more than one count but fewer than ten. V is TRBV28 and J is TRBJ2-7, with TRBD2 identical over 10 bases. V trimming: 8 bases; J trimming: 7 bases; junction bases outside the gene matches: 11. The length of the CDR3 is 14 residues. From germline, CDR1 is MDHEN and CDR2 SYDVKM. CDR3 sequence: CASGRAGGPGEQYF. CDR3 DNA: TGTGCCAGCGGAAGAGCGGGAGGGCCAGGGGAGCAGTACTTC.

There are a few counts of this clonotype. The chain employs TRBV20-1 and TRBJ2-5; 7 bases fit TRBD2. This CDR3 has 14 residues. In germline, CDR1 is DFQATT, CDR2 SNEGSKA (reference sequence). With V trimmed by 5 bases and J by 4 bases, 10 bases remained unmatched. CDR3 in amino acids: CSAGTSEGRETQYF. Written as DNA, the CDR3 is TGCAGTGCTGGTACTAGCGAAGGAAGAGAGACCCAGTACTTC.

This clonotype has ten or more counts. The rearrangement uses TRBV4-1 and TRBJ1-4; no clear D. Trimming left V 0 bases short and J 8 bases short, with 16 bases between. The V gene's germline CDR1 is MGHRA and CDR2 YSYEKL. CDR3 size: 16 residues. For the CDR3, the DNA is TGCGCCAGCAGCCAAGATGAGGCCAGGTTAAAGGAAAAACTGTTTTTT. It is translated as CASSQDEARLKEKLFF.

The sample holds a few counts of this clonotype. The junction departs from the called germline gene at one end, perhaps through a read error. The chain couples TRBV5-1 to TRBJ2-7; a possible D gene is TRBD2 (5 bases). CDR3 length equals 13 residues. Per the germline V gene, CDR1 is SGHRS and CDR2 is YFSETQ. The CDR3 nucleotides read TGCGCCAGCAGCCGCGTTGAGGGTAGGGAGCTGTACTTC. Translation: CASSRVEGRELYF. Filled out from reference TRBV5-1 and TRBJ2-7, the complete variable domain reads KAGVTQTPRYLIKTRGQQVTLSCSPISGHRSVSWYQQTPGQGLQFLFEYFSETQRNKGNFPGRFSGRQFSNSRSEMNVSTLELGDSALYLCASSRVEGRELYFGPGTRLTVT.

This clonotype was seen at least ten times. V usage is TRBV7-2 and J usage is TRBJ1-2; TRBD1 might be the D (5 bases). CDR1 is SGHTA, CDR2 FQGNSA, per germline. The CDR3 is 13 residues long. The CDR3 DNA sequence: TGTGCTGGGGCAGCTTCCTTTAACTATGGCTACACCTTC. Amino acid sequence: CAGAASFNYGYTF.

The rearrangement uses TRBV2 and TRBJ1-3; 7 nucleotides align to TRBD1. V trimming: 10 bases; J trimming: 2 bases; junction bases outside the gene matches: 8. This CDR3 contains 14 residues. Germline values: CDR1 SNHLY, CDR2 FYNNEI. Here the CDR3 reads CATRGGQPGNTIYF. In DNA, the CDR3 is TGTGCCACCCGAGGGGGACAGCCTGGAAACACCATATATTTT. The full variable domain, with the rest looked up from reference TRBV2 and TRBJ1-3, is EPEVTQTPSHQVTQMGQEVILRCVPISNHLYFYWYRQILGQKVEFLVSFYNNEISEKSEIFDDQFSVERPDGSNFTLKIRSTKLEDSAMYFCATRGGQPGNTIYFGEGSWLTVV.

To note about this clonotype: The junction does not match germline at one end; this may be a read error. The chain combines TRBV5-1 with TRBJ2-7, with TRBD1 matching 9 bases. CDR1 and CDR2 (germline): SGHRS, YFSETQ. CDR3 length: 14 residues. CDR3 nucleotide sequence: TGTGCCAGCAGCTTGATACAGGGGGCCAACGAGCAGTACTTC. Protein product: CASSLIQGANEQYF.

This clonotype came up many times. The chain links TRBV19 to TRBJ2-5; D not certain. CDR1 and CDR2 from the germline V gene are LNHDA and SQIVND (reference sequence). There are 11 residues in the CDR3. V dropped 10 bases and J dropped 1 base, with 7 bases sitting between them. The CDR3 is CATQRQETQYF. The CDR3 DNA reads TGTGCCACTCAACGCCAAGAGACCCAGTACTTC.

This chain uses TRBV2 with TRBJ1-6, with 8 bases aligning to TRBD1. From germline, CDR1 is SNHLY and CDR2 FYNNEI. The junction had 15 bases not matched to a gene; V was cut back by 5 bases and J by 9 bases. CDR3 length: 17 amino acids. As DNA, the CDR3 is TGTGCCAGCAGTTCGGAACCTCAGGGGGCGGGTCGTTCACCCCTCCACTTT. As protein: CASSSEPQGAGRSPLHF.

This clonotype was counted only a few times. In nucleotides, the CDR3 is TGTGCCAGCATTTACGACACTGAAGCTTTCTTT. This codes for CASIYDTEAFF. This rearrangement joins TRBV2 to TRBJ1-1; unclear D gene. Germline CDR1 and CDR2: SNHLY and FYNNEI. This CDR3 has 11 amino acids. The V end lost 7 bases, the J end lost 3 bases, and 6 bases lay between the germline ends.

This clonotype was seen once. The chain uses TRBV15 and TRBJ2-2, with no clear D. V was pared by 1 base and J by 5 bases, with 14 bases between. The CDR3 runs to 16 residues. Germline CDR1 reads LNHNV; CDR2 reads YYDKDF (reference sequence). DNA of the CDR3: TGTGCCACCAGCAGAGTACAGCACAGTGAGACCGGGGAGCTGTTTTTT. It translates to CATSRVQHSETGELFF.

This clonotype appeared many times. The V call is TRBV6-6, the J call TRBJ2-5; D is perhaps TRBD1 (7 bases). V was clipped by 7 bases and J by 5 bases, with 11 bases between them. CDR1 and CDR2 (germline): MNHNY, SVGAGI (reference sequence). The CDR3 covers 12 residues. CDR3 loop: CASTGGRETQYF. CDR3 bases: TGTGCCAGCACAGGGGGGCGCGAGACCCAGTACTTC.

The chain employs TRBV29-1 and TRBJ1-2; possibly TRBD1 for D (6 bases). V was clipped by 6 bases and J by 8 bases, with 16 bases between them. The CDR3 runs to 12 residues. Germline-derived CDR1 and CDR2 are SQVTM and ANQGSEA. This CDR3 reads CSVGDAQGGYTF. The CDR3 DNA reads TGCAGCGTGGGGGACGCCCAGGGGGGCTACACCTTC.

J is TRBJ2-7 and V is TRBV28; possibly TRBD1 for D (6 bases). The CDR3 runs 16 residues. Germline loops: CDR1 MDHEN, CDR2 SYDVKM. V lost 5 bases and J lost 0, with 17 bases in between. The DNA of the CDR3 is TGTGCCAGCAGTCCCTGGGGGCAGGGCAGCTCCTACGAGCAGTACTTC. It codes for CASSPWGQGSSYEQYF. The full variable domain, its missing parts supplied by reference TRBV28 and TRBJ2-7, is DVKVTQSSRYLVKRTGEKVFLECVQDMDHENMFWYRQDPGLGLRLIYFSYDVKMKEKGDIPEGYSVSREKKERFSLILESASTNQTSMYLCASSPWGQGSSYEQYFGPGTRLTVT.

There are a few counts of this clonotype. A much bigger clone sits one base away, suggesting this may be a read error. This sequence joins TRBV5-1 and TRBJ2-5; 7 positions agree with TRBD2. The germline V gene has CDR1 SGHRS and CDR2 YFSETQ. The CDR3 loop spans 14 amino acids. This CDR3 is CASTEVGEGEAQYF. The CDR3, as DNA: TGCGCCAGCACCGAGGTGGGGGAGGGAGAGGCCCAGTACTTC.

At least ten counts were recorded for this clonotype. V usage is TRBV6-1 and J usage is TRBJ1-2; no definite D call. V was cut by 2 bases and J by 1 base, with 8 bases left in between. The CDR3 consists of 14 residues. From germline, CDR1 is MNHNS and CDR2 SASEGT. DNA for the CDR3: TGTGCCAGCAGTGAACTCGGCAGTAACTATGGCTACACCTTC. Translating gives CASSELGSNYGYTF.